These 8 T cell receptor beta chains originate from one sample sequenced in a study of cytomegalovirus exposure and HLA in healthy donors. Both 60 Vbeta primers and 13 Jbeta primers went into the PCR. Repertoires were generated with immunoSEQ multiplex PCR, while TCRdb's copy carries only in-frame clones and drops some. The sample lists roughly 63,000 clones, roughly 80% seen once, with roughly a quarter in the top ten. The specimen sequenced was PBMCs. These receptors were collected from a woman aged 35 to 49 in good health and CMV-seropositive.

This rearrangement joins TRBV28 to TRBJ1-3, with D possibly matching TRBD1 (5 bases). The CDR3 spans 16 residues. V was cut by 5 bases and J by 2 bases, with 16 bases left in between. The germline V gene has CDR1 MDHEN and CDR2 SYDVKM. The CDR3 is CASSPWKSGPGNTIYF. The CDR3 nucleotides read TGTGCCAGCAGTCCTTGGAAATCAGGGCCTGGAAACACCATATATTTT. The whole variable domain, filled in from reference TRBV28 and TRBJ1-3, reads DVKVTQSSRYLVKRTGEKVFLECVQDMDHENMFWYRQDPGLGLRLIYFSYDVKMKEKGDIPEGYSVSREKKERFSLILESASTNQTSMYLCASSPWKSGPGNTIYFGEGSWLTVV.

Concerning this clone: This sample includes further DNA sequences coding for the same CDR3. The gene calls are TRBV2 and TRBJ2-7; D is unclear. The CDR3 totals 11 residues. V gave up 5 bases and J gave up 0 bases, with 2 bases separating them. The germline CDR1 and CDR2 sequences are SNHLY and FYNNEI. CDR3 in amino acids: CASSLSYEQYF. The CDR3 DNA is TGTGCCAGCAGTCTCTCCTACGAGCAGTACTTC.

This chain links TRBV6-1 with TRBJ2-3; D is perhaps TRBD1 (6 bases). There are 16 residues in the CDR3. V lost 4 bases and J lost 1, with 15 bases in between. Germline-derived CDR1 and CDR2 are MNHNS and SASEGT. The CDR3 DNA follows: TGTGCCAGCAGTGCGCAACGGGGACACCGCACAGATACGCAGTATTTT. It codes for CASSAQRGHRTDTQYF.

This chain connects TRBV30 to TRBJ2-4, with D maybe TRBD2 (5 bases). V lost 3 bases to trimming and J lost 8 bases, with 11 bases between them. Germline V gene sequence: CDR1 GTSNPN, CDR2 SVGIG (reference sequence). The CDR3 consists of 12 residues. This chain's CDR3 is CAWSYTADIQYF. CDR3 sequence (DNA): TGTGCCTGGAGCTACACAGCGGACATTCAGTACTTC.

J is TRBJ1-1 and V is TRBV5-1, with 8 positions matching TRBD1. The CDR3 loop spans 14 amino acids. Germline CDR1 reads SGHRS; CDR2 reads YFSETQ. Trimming at V came to 4 bases and at J to 4 bases, leaving 6 bases not matched to a gene. CDR3 amino acids: CASSLPGQATEAFF. Here the CDR3 DNA reads TGCGCCAGCAGCCTGCCGGGACAGGCCACTGAAGCTTTCTTT.

The chain carries TRBV9 and TRBJ2-2; D remains unclear. Germline-derived CDR1 and CDR2 are SGDLS and YYNGEE. Trimming cost V 4 bases and J 5 bases, with 6 bases left between them. The CDR3 extends over 12 amino acids. CDR3 amino acids: CASSHTTGELFF. In DNA form, the CDR3 reads TGTGCCAGCAGCCATACTACCGGGGAGCTGTTTTTT.

J is TRBJ2-7 and V is TRBV6-1; D perhaps matches TRBD1 (6 bases). V was pared by 2 bases and J by 0 bases, with 8 bases between. The CDR3 length is 14 residues. The V gene's germline CDR1 is MNHNS and CDR2 SASEGT. The CDR3: CASSEMDSSYEQYF. The CDR3 DNA follows: TGTGCCAGCAGTGAAATGGACAGCTCCTACGAGCAGTACTTC.

On this clone: One end of the junction varies from germline; a read error may be responsible. The chain is built from TRBV7-9 and TRBJ1-1; 7 bases are a match to TRBD1. This CDR3 region has 16 residues. Germline CDR1 SEHNR, CDR2 FQNEAQ (reference sequence). The CDR3, as DNA: TGTTCCAGCAGCTTAGGGGCAGGGGGTCTGAACACTGAAGCTTTCTTT. Protein sequence: CSSSLGAGGLNTEAFF.